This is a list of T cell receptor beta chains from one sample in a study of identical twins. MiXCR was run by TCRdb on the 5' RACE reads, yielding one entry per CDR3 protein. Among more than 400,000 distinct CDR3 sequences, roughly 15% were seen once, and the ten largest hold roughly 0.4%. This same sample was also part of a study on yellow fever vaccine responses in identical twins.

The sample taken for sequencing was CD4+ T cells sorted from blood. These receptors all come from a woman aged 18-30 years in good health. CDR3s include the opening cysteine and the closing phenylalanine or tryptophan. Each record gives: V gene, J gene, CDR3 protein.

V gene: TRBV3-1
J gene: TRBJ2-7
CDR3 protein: CASSLDTSGASYEQYF

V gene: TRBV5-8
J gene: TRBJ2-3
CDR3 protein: CASSLAYAGGDTQYF

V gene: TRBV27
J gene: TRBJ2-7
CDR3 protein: CASSDGTGGTYEQYF

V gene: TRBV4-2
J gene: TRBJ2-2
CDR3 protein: CASSQTGGFSTGELFF

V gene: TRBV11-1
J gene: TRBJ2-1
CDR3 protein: CASSPPWAGGGRVGEQFF

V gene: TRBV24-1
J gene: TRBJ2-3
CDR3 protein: CATSDSWTPGTTDTQYF

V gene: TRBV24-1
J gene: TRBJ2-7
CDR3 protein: CATRGDNYEQYF

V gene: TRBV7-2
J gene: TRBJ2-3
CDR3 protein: CASSLGLAGPSTDTQYF

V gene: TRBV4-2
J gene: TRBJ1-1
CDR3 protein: CASSLARLATEAFF

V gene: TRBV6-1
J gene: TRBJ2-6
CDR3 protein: CASSAMISGANVLTF

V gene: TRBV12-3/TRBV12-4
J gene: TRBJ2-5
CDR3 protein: CASRDDRGQETQYF

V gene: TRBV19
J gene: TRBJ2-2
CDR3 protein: CASSMGRFYTGELFF

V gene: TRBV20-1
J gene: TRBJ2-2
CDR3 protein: CSARDPSGRGTNTGELFF

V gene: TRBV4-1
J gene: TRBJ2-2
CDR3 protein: CASSRQGDFTGELFF

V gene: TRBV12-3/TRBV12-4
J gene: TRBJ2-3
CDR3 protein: CASRPDRGGTDTQYF

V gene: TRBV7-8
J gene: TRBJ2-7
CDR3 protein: CASSLKSGIYEQYF

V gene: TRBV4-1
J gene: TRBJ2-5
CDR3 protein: CASSQVRGGQETQYF

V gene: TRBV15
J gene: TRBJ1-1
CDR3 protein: CATSRANLGNTEAFF

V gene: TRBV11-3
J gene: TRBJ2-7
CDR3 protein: CASSLRQVYEQYF

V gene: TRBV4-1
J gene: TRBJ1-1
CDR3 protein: CASSRSGHLNTEAFF

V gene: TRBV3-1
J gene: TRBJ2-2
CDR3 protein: CASSHPTSGSNTGELFF

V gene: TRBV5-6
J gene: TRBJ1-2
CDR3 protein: CASSGTGTWANYGYTF

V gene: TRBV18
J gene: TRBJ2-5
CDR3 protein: CASSPNQETQYF

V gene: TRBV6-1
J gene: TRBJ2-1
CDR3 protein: CASSPTSGRRNEQFF

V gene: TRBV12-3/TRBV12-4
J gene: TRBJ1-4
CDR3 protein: CASSSPGGNEKLFF

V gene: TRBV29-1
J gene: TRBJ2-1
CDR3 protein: CSVEIGYPYNEQFF

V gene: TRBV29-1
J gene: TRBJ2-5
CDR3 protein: CSVDQGAQGETQYF

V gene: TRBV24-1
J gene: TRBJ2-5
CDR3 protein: CATRPGLRDRGETQYF

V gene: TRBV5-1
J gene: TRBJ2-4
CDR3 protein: CASSLAPGTQNIQYF

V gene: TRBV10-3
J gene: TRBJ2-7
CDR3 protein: CAIRGLDEQYF

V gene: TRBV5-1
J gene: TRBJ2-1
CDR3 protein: CASLPEGASYNEQFF

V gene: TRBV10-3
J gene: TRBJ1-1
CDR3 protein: CAISETGTLKGGEAFF

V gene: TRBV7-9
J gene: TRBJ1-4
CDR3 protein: CASSLAGMTNEKLFF

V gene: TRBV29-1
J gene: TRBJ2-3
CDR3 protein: CSGGGQGADTQYF

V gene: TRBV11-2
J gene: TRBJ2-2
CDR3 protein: CASSQLTGTGELFF

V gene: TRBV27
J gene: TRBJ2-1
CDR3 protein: CASSRPGLAGVTGYNEQFF

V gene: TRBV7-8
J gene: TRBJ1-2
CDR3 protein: CASSQDRGFTYGYTF

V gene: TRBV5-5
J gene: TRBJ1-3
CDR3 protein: CASNRDGTDGNTIYF

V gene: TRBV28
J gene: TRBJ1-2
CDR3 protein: CASRPTANYGYTF

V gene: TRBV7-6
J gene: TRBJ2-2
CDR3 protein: CASSSSPGPRWDGELFF

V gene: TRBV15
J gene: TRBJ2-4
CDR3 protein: CATSRDPGPKNIQYF

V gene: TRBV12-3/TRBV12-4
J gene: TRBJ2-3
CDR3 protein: CASSLLPGHNTDTQYF

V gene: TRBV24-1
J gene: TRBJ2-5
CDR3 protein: CATSAGLAGGQETQYF

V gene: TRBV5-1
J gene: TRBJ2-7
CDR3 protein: CASSWGLVTSEQYF

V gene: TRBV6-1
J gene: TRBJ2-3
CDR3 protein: CASSVRALRTDTQYF

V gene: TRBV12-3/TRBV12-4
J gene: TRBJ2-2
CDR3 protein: CASSLAPTGELFF

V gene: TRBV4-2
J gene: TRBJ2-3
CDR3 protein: CASSQDRAGTSGWLVVPDTQYF

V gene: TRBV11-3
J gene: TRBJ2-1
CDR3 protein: CASSLAGGWNNEQFF

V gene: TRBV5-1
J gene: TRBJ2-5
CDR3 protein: CASSPSPQETQYF

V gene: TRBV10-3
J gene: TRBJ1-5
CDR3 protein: CAISREAGNQPQHF

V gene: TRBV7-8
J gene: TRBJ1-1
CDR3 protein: CASSQRVGAGTEAFF

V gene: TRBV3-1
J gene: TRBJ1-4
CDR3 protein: CASSQDLGTENEKLFF

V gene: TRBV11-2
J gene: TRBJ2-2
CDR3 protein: CASFLRTSNTGELFF

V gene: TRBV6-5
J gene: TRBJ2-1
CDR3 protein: CASSYASGRAWEQFF

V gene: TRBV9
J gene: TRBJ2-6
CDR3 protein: CASSGLGAGANVLTF

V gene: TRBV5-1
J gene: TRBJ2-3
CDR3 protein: CASTSGGLYTDTQYF

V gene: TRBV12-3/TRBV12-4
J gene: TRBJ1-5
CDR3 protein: CASSPFRGGAYSNQPQHF

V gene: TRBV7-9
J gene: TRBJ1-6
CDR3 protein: CASSQDASPLHF

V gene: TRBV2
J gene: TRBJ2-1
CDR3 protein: CASRLQEISSYNEQFF

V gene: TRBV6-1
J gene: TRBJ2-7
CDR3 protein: CASSAPGAYEQYF